This TCR beta chain was documented in a study of OX40 agonist ivuxolimab in advanced cancers. The length of the CDR3 is 15 residues. Germline CDR1 is SQVTM and CDR2 is ANQGSEA. V shed 0 bases and J shed 7 bases, with 18 bases lying between them. On this clone itself: Its antigen is not identified.

Study results and caveats: At doses 0.1 to 3.0 mg/kg, CD4+ and CD8+ clones expanded.

Sequencing was performed with immunoSEQ multiplex PCR; in TCRdb, only in-frame clones are kept and a portion is missing. The table has roughly 53,000 clones, about 83% seen once. This chain links TRBV29-1 with TRBJ1-1; no clear D gene. Sequences were derived from CD4+ or CD8+ T cells sorted from blood, sampled in a trial of the OX40 agonist ivuxolimab. This sequence was found in an adult with an advanced solid tumor such as melanoma, head and neck, liver or kidney cancer. As DNA, the CDR3 is TGCAGCGTTGAAGATCAACAGTCCCTTCGTCTTGAAGCTTTCTTT. Translated: CSVEDQQSLRLEAFF. Using reference TRBV29-1 and TRBJ1-1 for the parts outside the CDR3, the full variable domain is SAVISQKPSRDICQRGTSLTIQCQVDSQVTMMFWYRQQPGQSLTLIATANQGSEATYESGFVIDKFPISRPNLTFSTLTVSNMSPEDSSIYLCSVEDQQSLRLEAFFGQGTRLTVV.